This TCR beta chain was found in a study of CD8+ T cells in alopecia areata. The ends lost 4 bases at V and 8 bases at J; junction bases unmatched: 9. Germline values: CDR1 GTSNPN, CDR2 SVGIG (reference sequence). This CDR3 is 15 amino acids long. This clone appeared a few times. Noted treatment: oral pan-JAK inhibitor, 5-10 mg twice daily. Sequencing templates came from extracted RNA that was reverse transcribed into cDNA. Repertoires were generated with immunoSEQ multiplex PCR, while TCRdb's copy carries only in-frame clones and drops some. The sample has about 210,000 clones, around two fifths seen once.

The chain uses TRBV30 and TRBJ2-1; 12 nucleotides agree with TRBD2. This TCR came from a human donor with alopecia areata. Sample: CD4+ T cells sorted from blood, taken at approximately week 36, from a patient treated with tofacitinib. The CDR3 protein is CAWTPWTSGTDEQFF. The CDR3 DNA follows: TGTGCCTGGACGCCCTGGACTAGCGGGACAGATGAGCAGTTCTTC.